This T cell receptor beta chain originates from a study of Tregs in tolerant kidney transplant recipients. Repertoires were generated with immunoSEQ multiplex PCR, while TCRdb's copy carries only in-frame clones and drops some. The sample yields 15,000 to 18,000 clones, around 49% seen once. Comments on this clone: Its target is not known.

After approximately 6 days with irradiated graft donor PBMCs, CFSE-labeled recipient PBMCs were FACS-sorted. This CDR3 comprises 14 residues. Germline loops: CDR1 SEHNR, CDR2 FQNEAQ (reference sequence). V shed 6 bases and J 2 bases; nucleotides not matched to a gene: 6. Sequencing was performed on CD4+ T cells from blood cultured with allogeneic cells, taken before the transplant. This clonotype was obtained from a human patient who received a combined kidney and bone marrow transplant. The chain employs TRBV7-9 and TRBJ2-7; TRBD1 aligns across 8 bases. In DNA form, the CDR3 reads TGTGCCAGCAGGCCCGGACAGGGACCCTACGAGCAGTACTTC. Its translation is CASRPGQGPYEQYF.